Detailed here is one T cell receptor (beta chain). This sample is drawn from a study of OX40 agonist ivuxolimab in advanced cancers. Study-level background: Patients were dosed with the agonistic anti-OX40 (CD134) antibody ivuxolimab.

The table came from immunoSEQ multiplex PCR; TCRdb's copy has only in-frame clones and leaves some out. Of roughly 92,000 clones in the sample, under 90% were seen once. Blood sampling was done at baseline, cycle 4 day 1, and cycle 7 day 1. This clonotype originated in an adult with an advanced solid tumor such as melanoma, head and neck, liver or kidney cancer. The material sequenced was CD4+ or CD8+ T cells sorted from blood, taken in a trial of the OX40 agonist ivuxolimab.

In DNA, the CDR3 is TGTGCCAGCAGTGAATGGGTCTATGGCTACACCTTC. Protein sequence: CASSEWVYGYTF. J is TRBJ1-2 and V is TRBV2; D unclear. V was clipped by 2 bases and J by 4 bases, with 5 bases between them. CDR1 and CDR2 from the germline V gene are SNHLY and FYNNEI. The CDR3 runs to 12 residues.